This T cell receptor beta chain was retrieved from a study of cytomegalovirus exposure and HLA in healthy donors. Across the whole study: The platform used for the 110 or so validation repertoires matched that of the roughly 670 first-cohort repertoires, a later analysis reported. Overall study findings and caveats: The investigators catalogued 150 to 200 TCR beta chains as cytomegalovirus-associated. Most TCR sequences showed up rarely, but some public TCRs showed up in many donors. Confirmation in vitro established that a few CMV-associated chains were specific for CMV antigens.

Clones were read by immunoSEQ multiplex PCR, and TCRdb kept only the in-frame ones, dropping some. The data hold about 180,000 clones, with 75% to 90% observed a single time. Comment on this clone: Its antigen is undetermined.

This receptor was taken from a man between 18 and 29 years old in good health and CMV-seropositive. Material for sequencing was PBMCs.

The CDR3 sequence is CASSLSGDTEAFF. As DNA, the CDR3 is TGTGCCAGCAGTTTAAGCGGGGATACTGAAGCTTTCTTT. The V gene is TRBV6-5, the J gene TRBJ1-1, with D unresolved. The germline CDR1 and CDR2 sequences are MNHEY and SVGAGI. This CDR3 has 13 residues. V was clipped by 4 bases and J by 5 bases, with 11 bases between them.